This record looks at one TCR beta chain sequence and its context. The data are from a study of blood T cell repertoires in COVID-19. Turning to the study itself: The samples span acute and convalescent COVID-19 from the United States, Italy and Spain. The cDNA or gDNA used as material had been derived from T cells, B-cell-depleted T cells, or PBMCs.

Seattle enrolled patients during active infection and tracked them longitudinally. The germline V and J ends were trimmed by 1 base and 6 bases, with 17 bases remaining between them. The germline CDR1 and CDR2 sequences are SGHDT and YYEEEE. The CDR3 contains 16 residues. Methods used by the authors: How many nucleated cells were present was estimated from reference gene primer amplification. Sequenced by immunoSEQ multiplex PCR; TCRdb stores in-frame clones only, minus some. V, J and clone size reflect that table, while D and trimming were determined from the DNA. The sample includes around 47,000 clones, around nine tenths of them seen just once.

The rearrangement joins TRBV5-6 to TRBJ2-1; tentatively, D is TRBD1 (6 bases). Sequenced sample: peripheral blood. This clonotype originated in a man aged 35-49 years with COVID-19, enrolled during active disease. The DNA for the CDR3 is TGTGCCAGCAGCTTGTTGAGTTCAGGGGCCGGCAATGAGCAGTTCTTC. Encoded protein: CASSLLSSGAGNEQFF.